Below, one T cell receptor beta chain is given with its context. The V and J ends lost 3 bases and 0 bases respectively, with 23 bases between them. The germline CDR1 and CDR2 sequences are MNHEY and SMNVEV (reference sequence). The CDR3 loop spans 19 amino acids. The table came from immunoSEQ multiplex PCR; TCRdb's copy has only in-frame clones and leaves some out. Here the sample spans hundreds of thousands of clones, about 93% being singletons. These data belong to a study of brain T cells in children with intractable seizures. Time point denoted: blood from clinic visit 5 months post-surgery; TSC patient then seizure free. Before surgery, patients took at least one anti-epileptic drug.

Specimen: peripheral blood, collected more than 4 months after surgery. V gene TRBV27 combines with J gene TRBJ1-1; D is possibly TRBD1 (5 bases). The clonotype comes from a boy in the first two years of life with tuberous sclerosis and intractable seizures. CDR3 amino acids: CASSLGGPGLGVMNTEAFF. CDR3 sequence (DNA): TGTGCCAGCAGTTTGGGGGGTCCGGGGTTGGGGGTAATGAACACTGAAGCTTTCTTT.